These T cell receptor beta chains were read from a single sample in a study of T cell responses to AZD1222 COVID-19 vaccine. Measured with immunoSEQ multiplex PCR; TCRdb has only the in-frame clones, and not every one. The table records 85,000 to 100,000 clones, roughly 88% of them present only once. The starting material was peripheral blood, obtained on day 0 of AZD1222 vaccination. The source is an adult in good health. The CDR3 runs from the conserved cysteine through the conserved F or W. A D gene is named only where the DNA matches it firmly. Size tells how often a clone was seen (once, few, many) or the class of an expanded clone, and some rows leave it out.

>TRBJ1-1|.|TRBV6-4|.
TGTGCCAGCAGCCCAGGGGTGAACACTGAAGCTTTCTTT
CASSPGVNTEAFF
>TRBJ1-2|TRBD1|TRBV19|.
TGTGCCAGTACGACAGGGGAGTACTATGGCTACACCTTC
CASTTGEYYGYTF
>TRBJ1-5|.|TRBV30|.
TGTGCCTGGAGTGTACCGGACAATCAGCCCCAGCATTTT
CAWSVPDNQPQHF
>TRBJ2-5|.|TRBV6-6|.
TGTGCCAGCAGTTACCGAGGGCAAGAGACCCAGTACTTC
CASSYRGQETQYF
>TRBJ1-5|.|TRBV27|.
TGTGCCAGCAGTTTCGACCGGAACAATCAGCCCCAGCATTTT
CASSFDRNNQPQHF
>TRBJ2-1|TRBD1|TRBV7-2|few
TGTGCCAGTGAGACAGGGGGCGTTAGGGATGAGCAGTTCTTC
CASETGGVRDEQFF
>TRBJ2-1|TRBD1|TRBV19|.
TGTGCCAGTAGTAACGACAGGGACAATGAGCAGTTCTTC
CASSNDRDNEQFF
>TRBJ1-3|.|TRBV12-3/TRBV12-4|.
TGTGCCAGCAGTTTAGGTCCTGGAAACACCATATATTTT
CASSLGPGNTIYF
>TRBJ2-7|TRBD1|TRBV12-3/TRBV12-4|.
TGTGCCAGCACCGGGACAGTCTCCTACGAGCAGTACTTC
CASTGTVSYEQYF
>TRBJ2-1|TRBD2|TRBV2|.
TGTGCCAGCGGCAGCGGGGCTGGTCGCAATGAGCAGTTCTTC
CASGSGAGRNEQFF
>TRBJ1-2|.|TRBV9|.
TGTGCCAGCAGCCCGGGTGGGGGCTATGGCTACACCTTC
CASSPGGGYGYTF
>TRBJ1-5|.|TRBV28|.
TGTGCCAGCTATGAGGTCTATAGCAATCAGCCCCAGCATTTT
CASYEVYSNQPQHF
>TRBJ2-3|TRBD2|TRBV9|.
TGTGCCAGCAGCGTAGGAGCGGGAGGAGGTCCCGATACGCAGTATTTT
CASSVGAGGGPDTQYF
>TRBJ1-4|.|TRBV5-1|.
TGCGCCAGCAGCCAAGACAGGTCGACTAATGAAAAACTGTTTTTT
CASSQDRSTNEKLFF
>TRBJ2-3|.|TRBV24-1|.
TGTGCCACCAGGGGGGACCAGACAGATACGCAGTATTTT
CATRGDQTDTQYF
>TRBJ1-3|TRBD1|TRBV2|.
TGTGCCAGCAGTTGGGGGACAGCTGGAAACACCATATATTTT
CASSWGTAGNTIYF
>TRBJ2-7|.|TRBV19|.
TGTGCCAGTAGTAGCCAGGGCTCCACCTACGAGCAGTACTTC
CASSSQGSTYEQYF
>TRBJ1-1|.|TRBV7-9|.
TGTGCCAGCAGCTTGGTTCTAGGAGGGACTGAAGCTTTCTTT
CASSLVLGGTEAFF
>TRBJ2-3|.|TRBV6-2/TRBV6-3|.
TGTGCCAGCAGTTCAAGGGGACATACGCAGTATTTT
CASSSRGHTQYF
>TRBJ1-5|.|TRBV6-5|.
TGTGCCACCAAAGGGAGAGGAGGGGGCAATCAGCCCCAGCATTTT
CATKGRGGGNQPQHF
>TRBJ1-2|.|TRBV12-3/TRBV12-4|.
TGTGCCAGCACTAAAACAGCGTTCGGGGGCTACACCTTC
CASTKTAFGGYTF
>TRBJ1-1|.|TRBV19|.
TGTGCCAGTAATCAGGGGCGGCCCACTGAAGCTTTCTTT
CASNQGRPTEAFF
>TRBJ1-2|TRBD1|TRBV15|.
TGTGCCACCAGCAGAGATGGGACAGGGGGCTATGGCTACACCTTC
CATSRDGTGGYGYTF
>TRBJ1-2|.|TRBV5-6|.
TGTGCCAGCAGCTATGGTTCTGGCTACACCTTC
CASSYGSGYTF
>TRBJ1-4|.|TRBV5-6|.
TGTGCCAGCAGCTTGGCCAATGCAGCAACTAATGAAAAACTGTTTTTT
CASSLANAATNEKLFF
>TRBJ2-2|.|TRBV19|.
TGTGCCAGTAGCCCCGGGGATTATTCGAACACCGGGGAGCTGTTTTTT
CASSPGDYSNTGELFF
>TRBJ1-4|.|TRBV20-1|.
TGCAGTGCTAGTCGTGGGACCGGGACTAATGAAAAACTGTTTTTT
CSASRGTGTNEKLFF
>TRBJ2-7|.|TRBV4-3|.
TGCGCCAGCAGCCGGAACTACGGACAGATGTACGAGCAGTACTTC
CASSRNYGQMYEQYF
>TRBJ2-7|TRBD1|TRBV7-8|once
TGTGCCAGCAGCCGGAGAGGGGGCCAGCAGGACGAGCAGTACTTC
CASSRRGGQQDEQYF
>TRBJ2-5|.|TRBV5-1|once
TGCGCCAGCAGCGATTACCAGGCACCCCAGGAGACCCAGTACTTC
CASSDYQAPQETQYF
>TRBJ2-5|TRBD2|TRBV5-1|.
TGCGCCAGCAGCAGGTGGACTAGCGGGGAAGAGACCCAGTACTTC
CASSRWTSGEETQYF
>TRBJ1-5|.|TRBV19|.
TGTGCCAGTAGTATGGGGGAGGGAAGCAATCAGCCCCAGCATTTT
CASSMGEGSNQPQHF
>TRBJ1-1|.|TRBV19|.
TGTGCCAGTACTTCCGGCGCTTCCCCCATTGAAGCTTTCTTT
CASTSGASPIEAFF
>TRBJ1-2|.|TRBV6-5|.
TGTGCCAGCACCCGGGGTGGAGCTAACTATGGCTACACCTTC
CASTRGGANYGYTF
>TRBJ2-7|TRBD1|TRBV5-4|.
TGTGCCAGCAGATCCGACAGGGGGCGAGACGAGCAGTACTTC
CASRSDRGRDEQYF
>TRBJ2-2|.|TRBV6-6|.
TGTGCCAGCAGTTACTCGATCAGGGTTTCCGGGGAGCTGTTTTTT
CASSYSIRVSGELFF
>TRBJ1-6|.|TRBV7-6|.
TGTGCCAGCAGCTTTGGCTCGAATAATTCACCCCTCCACTTT
CASSFGSNNSPLHF
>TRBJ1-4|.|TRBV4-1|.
TGCGCCAGCAGCCCTCGGACGGAGCCCAATGAAAAACTGTTTTTT
CASSPRTEPNEKLFF
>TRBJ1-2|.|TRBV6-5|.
TGTGCCAGCAGTCTCCCGGGGGGGGGCTACACCTTC
CASSLPGGGYTF
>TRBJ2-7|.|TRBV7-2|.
TGTGCCAGCACCTTGATGGGTCAGGGGATCAACGAGCAGTACTTC
CASTLMGQGINEQYF
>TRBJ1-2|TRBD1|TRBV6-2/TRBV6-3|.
TGTGCCAGCAGCTTCAACAGGGGACAAGGCTACACCTTC
CASSFNRGQGYTF